One TCR beta chain is described in this entry. Time point here: pre-treatment baseline. This table comes from immunoSEQ multiplex PCR, and its TCRdb copy is limited to in-frame clones, with some not included. The repertoire holds about 10,000 clones, 84% seen once, with about 14% in the top ten. This entry comes from a study of blood T cell dynamics during melanoma immunotherapy. Looking at the study overall: First-line therapy was either pembrolizumab or nivolumab with ipilimumab for metastatic melanoma.

V was clipped by 6 bases and J by 6 bases, with 11 bases between them. Germline loops: CDR1 SGHTA, CDR2 FQGNSA. The CDR3 contains 13 residues. This receptor was identified in a human donor with melanoma. The material sequenced was blood, taken from a patient treated with checkpoint blockade. The V gene is TRBV7-2, the J gene TRBJ2-2; TRBD1 might be the D (6 bases). CDR3 DNA: TGTGCCAGCAGGTCAGGGGTCGCCGGGGAGCTGTTTTTT. As protein: CASRSGVAGELFF.